These T cell receptor beta chains were read from a single sample in a study of shared clonotypes between healthy human individuals. The method was immunoSEQ multiplex PCR; TCRdb's version includes in-frame clones alone and lacks a portion of them. This table holds about 990,000 clones, around 78% found once. The sample taken for sequencing was memory CD4+ T cells from PBMCs. The source of these receptors is a man younger than 35 in good health. Some clones in this sample may be carry-over from other donors' samples. Both conserved end residues are trimmed from each CDR3. Fields, in order: D gene, J gene, CDR3 length, V gene, clone size, CDR3 protein. A D gene is named only where the DNA matches it firmly. Clone sizes are given selectively: once, few, many, or a class where the clone is expanded.

>.|TRBJ2-5|12|TRBV11-1|.
ASSLARWQETQY
>TRBD1|TRBJ2-7|14|TRBV19|.
ASSGEGQFLRYEQY
>TRBD1|TRBJ2-2|13|TRBV9|once
ASSAAQGAVGELF
>TRBD1|TRBJ2-3|16|TRBV7-8|.
ASYKGRFGDRGTDTQY
>TRBD2|TRBJ2-7|11|TRBV10-3|.
AISTSGTYEQY
>.|TRBJ2-5|12|TRBV7-9|many
ASSLGRRWETQY
>TRBD2|TRBJ2-7|14|TRBV5-1|.
ASSLGIAGGNYEQY
>.|TRBJ1-2|12|TRBV19|once
ASSTPGLGYGYT
>.|TRBJ2-1|11|TRBV7-9|.
ASSQNRVGEQF
>.|TRBJ1-5|12|TRBV6-5|.
ASSDGHSNQPQH
>TRBD2|TRBJ2-5|12|TRBV6-1|once
ASWRLREGETQY
>.|TRBJ1-2|12|TRBV15|.
ATSRGGDNYGYT
>.|TRBJ1-5|13|TRBV28|.
ASSFLGTGYQPQH
>.|TRBJ2-7|13|TRBV25-1|.
ASSEVAGRSYEQY
>TRBD1|TRBJ2-7|12|TRBV5-4|.
ASSLGQGVYEQY
>.|TRBJ2-7|13|TRBV6-6|.
ASSYQPATSYEQY
>.|TRBJ2-7|11|TRBV19|.
ASSMVGSYEQY
>TRBD1|TRBJ1-1|13|TRBV7-8|few
ASSYRDRANTEAF
>TRBD2|TRBJ2-5|11|TRBV10-2|.
ASSAGTSGSQY
>.|TRBJ1-5|13|TRBV6-1|.
ASSPWGQGIRPQH
>.|TRBJ1-1|11|TRBV29-1|once
SARTLLPAEAF
>.|TRBJ2-7|12|TRBV5-1|.
ASSPAGERDEQY